The rows below give T cell receptor beta chains drawn from one sample of a study of STAT5B mutations in CD4+ large granular lymphocyte leukemia. TCRdb's copy holds only in-frame clones and misses some; the assay was immunoSEQ multiplex PCR. The sample records 30,000 to 40,000 clones, about 91% being singletons. Material: CD4+ T cells from blood buffy coats. The receptors shown here come from a human donor in good health. Both conserved end residues are part of each CDR3. The D gene is left open where the match is weak. Clone size is stated in some rows and not others, as once, few, many or a class when expanded.

abundance	v_gene	d_gene	j_gene	CDR3nt	CDR3aa
NA	TRBV5-6	NA	TRBJ1-1	TGTGCCAGCAGATACTATGGCGTGAACACTGAAGCTTTCTTT	CASRYYGVNTEAFF
NA	TRBV15	NA	TRBJ1-5	TGTGCCACCAGCAGAGATCTTGCTCAGCCCCAGCATTTT	CATSRDLAQPQHF
NA	TRBV5-4	NA	TRBJ1-1	TGTGCCAGCAGCTTCACCACACGAACTGAAGCTTTCTTT	CASSFTTRTEAFF
NA	TRBV6-5	NA	TRBJ1-3	TGTGCCAGCTACCCTCGGGCCAACACCATATATTTT	CASYPRANTIYF
NA	TRBV7-3	TRBD2	TRBJ2-3	TGTGCCAGCAGCACTAGCGGGACCAACACAGATACGCAGTATTTT	CASSTSGTNTDTQYF
NA	TRBV7-3	NA	TRBJ1-2	TGTGCCAGCAGCTCTGACAGGTTTGGCTACACCTTC	CASSSDRFGYTF
few	TRBV6-6	NA	TRBJ2-5	TGTGCCAGCAGTCGCGCTACCGGTGAGACCCAGTACTTC	CASSRATGETQYF
NA	TRBV5-4	NA	TRBJ1-2	TGTGCCACCAAGTTAGCGGGGGTTTCTAACTATGGCTACACCTTC	CATKLAGVSNYGYTF
NA	TRBV11-2	TRBD1	TRBJ1-1	TGTGCCAGCAGCATAATGACAGGGGGGAACACTGAAGCTTTCTTT	CASSIMTGGNTEAFF
NA	TRBV5-4	NA	TRBJ2-7	TGTGCCAGCATGCTGGGGGGAGCGGCGGGCTCCTACGAGCAGTACTTC	CASMLGGAAGSYEQYF
NA	TRBV7-2	TRBD2	TRBJ2-3	TGTGCCAGCAGCCCCGGCGGGGGAAGGCCAGATACGCAGTATTTT	CASSPGGGRPDTQYF
NA	TRBV11-2	TRBD2	TRBJ2-2	TGTGCCAGCACCCCAGGGACTAGCGGGAGGGCCGGGGAGCTGTTTTTT	CASTPGTSGRAGELFF
NA	TRBV5-8	NA	TRBJ1-5	TGTGCCAGCAGCTTGTTCGGGGAGCGGCAGCCCCAGCATTTT	CASSLFGERQPQHF
NA	TRBV5-1	NA	TRBJ1-1	TGCGCCAGCAGCTGGCCCCCACTCAGTTCCGAGGCGAGAGGGAACACTGAAGCTTTCTTT	CASSWPPLSSEARGNTEAFF
once	TRBV11-3	NA	TRBJ1-6	TGTGCCAGCAGCTTCTGGAGCTCCTATAATTCACCCCTCCACTTT	CASSFWSSYNSPLHF
once	TRBV11-2	NA	TRBJ2-7	TGTGCCAGCAGCTTACCGGGGGCGTTCTACGAGCAGTACTTC	CASSLPGAFYEQYF
NA	TRBV5-3	NA	TRBJ2-2	TGTGCCAGAAGCTTGGAGTGGGGGTCCGGGGAGCTGTTTTTT	CARSLEWGSGELFF
NA	TRBV5-1	TRBD2	TRBJ2-3	TGCGCCAGCAGCCTTAGCGGGAGGGTGGATACGCAGTATTTT	CASSLSGRVDTQYF
NA	TRBV19	TRBD1	TRBJ2-7	TGTGCCAGTAGTATAGATCCCGGGACAGGTGGATCCTACGAGCAGTACTTC	CASSIDPGTGGSYEQYF
NA	TRBV25-1	NA	TRBJ2-7	TGTGCCAGCAGTGAAGTGCAGCGGTCCTCCTACGAGCAGTACTTC	CASSEVQRSSYEQYF
NA	TRBV15	NA	TRBJ2-1	TGTGCCACCAGCGAGTCCTGGGGGGTTTTTTCACACAATGAGCAGTTCTTC	CATSESWGVFSHNEQFF
once	TRBV18	NA	TRBJ1-1	TGTGCCAGCTCAGCTGAGGGATACACTGAAGCTTTCTTT	CASSAEGYTEAFF